What follows are 4 T cell receptor beta chains derived from one specimen sequenced in a study of blood T cell repertoires in COVID-19 (dated by TCRdb to about 2020). The receptor library was made with the immunoSEQ multiplex PCR assay. Drawn from immuneACCESS, this table holds only the in-frame rearrangements with V and J called that TCRdb kept. Clones are partly lost; checked studies trace under half to an unresolved V gene and leave the rest unexplained. For this sample the table gives about 330,000 clones, of which about 82% were detected only once. Of the sample, roughly 1.6% is held by the ten largest clones. The sequenced sample consisted of peripheral blood. These receptors all come from a woman between 50 and 59 years old with acute or convalescent COVID-19.

The rearrangement joins TRBV4-3 to TRBJ2-7; 11 bases map to TRBD2. Germline CDR1 reads LGHNA; CDR2 reads YSLEER. The CDR3 has 15 residues. Unmatched junction bases numbered 4, after V lost 2 bases and J lost 4 bases. The CDR3 DNA is TGCGCCAGCAGCCAACTAGCGGGAGGTTCTTACGAGCAGTACTTC. It is translated as CASSQLAGGSYEQYF.

The chain recombines TRBV6-5 with TRBJ1-5; 7 bases agree with TRBD1. The ends lost 6 bases at V and 0 bases at J; junction bases unmatched: 5. The CDR3 has 15 amino acids. Germline assignment: CDR1 MNHEY and CDR2 SVGAGI. The CDR3 sequence is CASSPGQYSNQPQHF. CDR3 coding DNA: TGTGCCAGCAGCCCGGGACAGTATAGCAATCAGCCCCAGCATTTT.

Concerning this clone: Other nucleotide sequences in the sample specify the same CDR3. The chain is built from TRBV9 and TRBJ2-7; D call uncertain. CDR1 is SGDLS, CDR2 YYNGEE, per germline. CDR3 length equals 13 residues. With 3 bases removed from V and 0 bases from J, the gap between germline ends came to 7 bases. DNA of the CDR3: TGTGCCAGCAGCGCCCCCAGCTCCTACGAGCAGTACTTC. Its protein product is CASSAPSSYEQYF.

The V gene is TRBV28, the J gene TRBJ1-6; D is undetermined. V gave up 2 bases and J gave up 7 bases, with 12 bases separating them. The CDR3 consists of 15 residues. Germline values: CDR1 MDHEN, CDR2 SYDVKM. The CDR3 loop is CASSLGGNRNSPLHF. The CDR3 DNA reads as TGTGCCAGCAGTTTAGGAGGAAATAGGAATTCACCCCTCCACTTT.